A single T cell receptor beta chain is shown here with its context. No antigen is known for it. Assaying covered 100,000 or so TCR templates per sample. The table came from immunoSEQ multiplex PCR; TCRdb's copy has only in-frame clones and leaves some out. This repertoire shows more than 85,000 clones, about nine tenths found once; its top ten account for roughly 15%. The V segment lost 4 bases and the J segment 3 bases; nucleotides outside the gene matches: 3. CDR1 MGHRA and CDR2 YSYEKL come from the germline V gene. This CDR3 comprises 14 residues. The data stem from a study of siplizumab effects on memory and regulatory T cells. Whole-study findings and limits: Naive T cells appeared more diverse than memory cells and seemed to be major alloresponse contributors. Siplizumab significantly reduced alloreactive sequences traceable to unstimulated CD4+ memory cells.

The clonotype originates from a human donor in good health. This chain connects TRBV4-1 to TRBJ1-1; 9 nucleotides match TRBD1. Sample: CD4+ T cells sorted from blood. CDR3 sequence reads: CASSRRTGDTEAFF. The CDR3 DNA reads TGCGCCAGCAGCCGGAGGACAGGGGACACTGAAGCTTTCTTT.